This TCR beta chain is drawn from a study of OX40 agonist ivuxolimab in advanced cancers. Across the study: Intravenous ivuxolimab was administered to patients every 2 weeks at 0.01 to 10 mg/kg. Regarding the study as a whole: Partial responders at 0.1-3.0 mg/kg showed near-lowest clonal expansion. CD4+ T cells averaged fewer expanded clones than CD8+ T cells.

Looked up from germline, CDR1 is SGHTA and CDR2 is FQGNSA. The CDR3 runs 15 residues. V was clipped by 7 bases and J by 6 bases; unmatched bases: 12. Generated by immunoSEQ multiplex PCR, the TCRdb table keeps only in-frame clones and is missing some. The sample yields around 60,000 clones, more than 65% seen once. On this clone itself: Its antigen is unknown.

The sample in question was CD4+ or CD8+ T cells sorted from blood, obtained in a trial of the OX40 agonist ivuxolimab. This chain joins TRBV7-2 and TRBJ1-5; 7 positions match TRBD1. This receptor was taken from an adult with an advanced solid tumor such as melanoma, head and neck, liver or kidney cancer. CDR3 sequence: CASNTRDSGGQPQHF. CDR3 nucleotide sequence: TGTGCCAGCAACACCCGGGACAGTGGTGGTCAGCCCCAGCATTTT. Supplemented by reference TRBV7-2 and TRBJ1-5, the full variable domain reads GAGVSQSPSNKVTEKGKDVELRCDPISGHTALYWYRQSLGQGLEFLIYFQGNSAPDKSGLPSDRFSAERTGGSVSTLTIQRTQQEDSAVYLCASNTRDSGGQPQHFGDGTRLSIL.